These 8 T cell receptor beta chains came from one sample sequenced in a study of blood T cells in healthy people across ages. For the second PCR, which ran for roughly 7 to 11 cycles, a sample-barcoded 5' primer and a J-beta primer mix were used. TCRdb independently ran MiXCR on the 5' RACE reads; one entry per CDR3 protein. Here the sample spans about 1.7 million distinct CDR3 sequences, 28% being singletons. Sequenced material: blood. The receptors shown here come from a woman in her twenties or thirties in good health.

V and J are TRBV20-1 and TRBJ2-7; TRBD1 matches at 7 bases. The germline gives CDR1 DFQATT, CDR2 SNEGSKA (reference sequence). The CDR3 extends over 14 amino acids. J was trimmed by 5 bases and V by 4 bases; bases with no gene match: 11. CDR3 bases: TGCAGTGCTATCACAGGGGTCGCCCCCCACGAGCAGTACTTC. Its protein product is CSAITGVAPHEQYF.

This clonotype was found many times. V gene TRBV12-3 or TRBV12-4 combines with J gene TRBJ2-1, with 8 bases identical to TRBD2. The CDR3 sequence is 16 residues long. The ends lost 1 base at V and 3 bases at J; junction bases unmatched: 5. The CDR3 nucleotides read TGTGCCAGCAGTTTAGGCACTAGCGGCCTCTACAATGAGCAGTTCTTC. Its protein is CASSLGTSGLYNEQFF.

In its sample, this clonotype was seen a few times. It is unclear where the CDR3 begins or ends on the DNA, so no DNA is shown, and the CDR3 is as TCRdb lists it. The CDR3 spells CASSLYGTVGSGANVRTF. This chain uses TRBV27 with TRBJ2-6; the DNA was not used to check the table's D call, TRBD1. The germline V gene has CDR1 MNHEY and CDR2 SMNVEV (reference sequence). The CDR3 is 18 residues long, counting both termini.

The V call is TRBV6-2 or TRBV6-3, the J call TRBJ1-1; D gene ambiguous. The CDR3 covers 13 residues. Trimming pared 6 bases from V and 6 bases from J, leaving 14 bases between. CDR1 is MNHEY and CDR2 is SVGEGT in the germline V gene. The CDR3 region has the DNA TGTGCCAGCAGCCGGGCCCCTAACGCTGAAGCTTTCTTT. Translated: CASSRAPNAEAFF.

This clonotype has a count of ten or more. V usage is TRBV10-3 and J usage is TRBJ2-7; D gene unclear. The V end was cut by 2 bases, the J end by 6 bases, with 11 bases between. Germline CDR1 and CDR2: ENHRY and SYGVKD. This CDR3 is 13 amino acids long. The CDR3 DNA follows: TGTGCCATCAGTGAGACCTCAATGGGCGAGCAGTACTTC. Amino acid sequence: CAISETSMGEQYF.

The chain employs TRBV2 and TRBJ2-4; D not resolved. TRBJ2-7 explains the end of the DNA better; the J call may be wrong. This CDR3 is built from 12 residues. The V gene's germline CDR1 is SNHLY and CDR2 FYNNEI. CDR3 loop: CASRTDEDEQYF. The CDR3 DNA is TGTGCCAGCAGGACCGATGAGGACGAGCAGTACTTC.

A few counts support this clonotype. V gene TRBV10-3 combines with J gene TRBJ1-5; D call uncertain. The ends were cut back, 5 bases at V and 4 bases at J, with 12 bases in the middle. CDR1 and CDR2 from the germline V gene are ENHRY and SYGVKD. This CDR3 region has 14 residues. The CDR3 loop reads CAISLEAGNQPQHF. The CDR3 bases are TGTGCCATCAGTCTCGAGGCGGGAAATCAGCCCCAGCATTTT.

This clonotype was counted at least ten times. The CDR3 DNA follows: TGCGCCAGCAGCCAAGATCGGACTAGCGGGGCATACGAGCAGTACTTC. Protein sequence: CASSQDRTSGAYEQYF. The gene calls are TRBV4-1 and TRBJ2-7, with 12 positions matching TRBD2. Per the germline V gene, CDR1 is MGHRA and CDR2 is YSYEKL. Trimming at V came to 0 bases and at J to 4 bases, leaving 4 bases not matched to a gene. The CDR3 length is 16 residues.